Sequencing of this TCR beta chain was carried out in a study of blood T cell dynamics during melanoma immunotherapy. Overall study: Standard first-line treatment here was pembrolizumab or nivolumab plus ipilimumab in metastatic melanoma.

Using immunoSEQ multiplex PCR, the repertoire was profiled, and TCRdb retains in-frame clones only, with some absent. The data show 10,000 to 13,000 clones, 70% to 90% seen once. Germline assignment: CDR1 SEHNR and CDR2 FQNEAQ (reference sequence). The V gene lost 2 bases and the J gene lost 4 bases, with 13 bases spanning the gap. The CDR3 has 15 residues. Time point noted: week 3, after first cycle of checkpoint inhibitor. This clonotype was obtained from a human donor with melanoma. The rearrangement joins TRBV7-9 to TRBJ2-3, with unresolved D. The sample in question was blood, obtained from a patient treated with checkpoint blockade. CDR3 region: CASSLTGAGPDTQYF. CDR3 DNA: TGTGCCAGCAGCTTAACCGGTGCCGGGCCAGATACGCAGTATTTT.